This T cell receptor (beta chain) came from a study of blood T cell repertoires in COVID-19 (TCRdb year 2020). Broadly, across the study: Collaborator samples came from the United States, Italy and Spain and covered acute and convalescent phases of COVID-19. The samples were drawn from two sources: the first 160 participants of the ongoing ImmuneRACE study, and over 950 subjects contributed by 6 global collaborators. HLA class I and class II types, where available, came from metadata supplied by the sample provider rather than from assay-based typing. The repertoires were released in a freely available public database meant as a resource for research on the immune response to SARS-CoV-2. Subjects who had been exposed to COVID-19, were actively infected with it, or had recovered from it provided the deeply sampled blood TCRbeta repertoires that made up the dataset. The sample metadata nearly always contained a de-identified subject ID, COVID-19 status, age in years and sex. The prospective study material was composed of cDNA or gDNA derived from T cells, B-cell-depleted T cells, or PBMCs. Overall study results and their limits: The quantity of clinical and demographic metadata differed by source and by participant and was supplied without curation.

The V end gives up 4 bases and the J end 3 bases, leaving 5 bases in the junction not matched to a gene. The CDR3, from cysteine to phenylalanine, totals 14 residues. The CDR3 DNA has 42 bases and is translated from base 1. The CDR1 and CDR2 encoded by the germline V gene (reference sequence) are MNHEY and SMNVEV. About this clone itself: The antigen it binds to is not known. Qualities for individual bases were not recorded, and no much larger clone is one base off.

One collaborating source in Seattle enrolled patients while the patients were actively infected and followed the patients over time throughout the course of disease. Whole blood was collected in K2EDTA tubes by collaborating institutions according to the institutions' own protocols. For TCRbeta analysis, collaborators shipped samples as frozen whole blood, isolated PBMCs, or DNA extracted from either of those sample types. TCRbeta CDR3 regions were amplified from genomic DNA by means of the immunoSEQ Assay, a bias-controlled multiplex PCR. On the authors' methods: The number of nucleated cells in each sample was estimated from the amplification of reference gene primers within the assay. To quantify the absolute abundance of each unique TCRbeta CDR3 rearrangement, sequence reads were collapsed and filtered. Productive Simpson clonality was computed per sample as the square root of Simpson's diversity index over productive rearrangements. Imported from immuneACCESS, the table was reduced by TCRdb to in-frame sequences with V and J called. These copies leave out some clones; in studies compared against another copy, an unresolved V gene accounts for under half, and the cause of the remainder is not known. V, J and clone size were drawn from that table, and D and trimming were deduced from the DNA. Here the sample has 250,000 or so clones; 90% occur a single time. The ten largest account for 2.1% of the sample.

Sequencing input: peripheral blood. The chain is assembled from TRBV27 and TRBJ2-7; a stretch of 8 junction bases matches TRBD1. This sequence originates from a woman aged 55-70 years with COVID-19, enrolled during active disease. The sequenced DNA is TGTGCCAGCAGTTATGACAGGGGTATCTACGAGCAGTACTTC. Translated, it reads CASSYDRGIYEQYF.